A single sample gave rise to the 20 T cell receptor beta chains below, sequenced in a study of human T cells and chemical hapten exposure. Time point in this sample: pre-sensitization, week 0. The treatment is: therapeutic diphenylcyclopropenone sensitization with weekly scalp DPC. From whole blood left unfractionated, total RNA was extracted. TCRdb used MiXCR to reprocess the RACE reads, holding one entry per CDR3 protein. Here the sample spans tens of thousands of distinct CDR3 sequences, 10% being singletons. Specimen: whole blood, collected in connection with sensitization to the hapten diphenylcyclopropenone (DPC). These TCRs come from a man aged 45-65 years with alopecia areata. Some clones in this sample may be carry-over from other donors' samples.

This clonotype was observed many times. This sequence joins TRBV6-2 or TRBV6-3 and TRBJ1-3; no reliable D call. V lost 8 bases to trimming and J lost 0 bases, with 11 bases between them. CDR1 and CDR2 (germline): MNHEY, SVGEGT. The length of the CDR3 is 14 residues. CDR3 bases: TGTGCCAGCGGTCTACCGAGCTCTGGAAACACCATATATTTT. Encoded protein: CASGLPSSGNTIYF.

In its sample, this clonotype was seen many times. This chain joins TRBV5-1 and TRBJ2-5; D is possibly TRBD1 (5 bases). Germline loops: CDR1 SGHRS, CDR2 YFSETQ. This CDR3 spans 13 amino acids. The V end lost 4 bases, the J end lost 7 bases, and 14 bases lay between the germline ends. The CDR3 DNA follows: TGCGCCAGCAGCGGGGCCCTGAGGAGGACCCAGTACTTC. Its translation is CASSGALRRTQYF.

This clonotype was recorded at least ten times. This rearrangement joins TRBV7-6 to TRBJ2-2; D is undetermined. Germline assignment: CDR1 SGHVS and CDR2 FNYEAQ. V gave up 5 bases and J gave up 7 bases, with 11 bases separating them. The CDR3 loop spans 13 amino acids. The CDR3 loop reads CASSRAPGGELFF. DNA of the CDR3: TGTGCCAGCAGCCGGGCCCCAGGCGGGGAGCTGTTTTTT.

This clonotype was detected many times. The V gene is TRBV7-8, the J gene TRBJ1-4; D call uncertain. CDR1 and CDR2 (germline): SGHVS, FQNEAQ. This CDR3 has 17 amino acids. Trimming left V 1 base short and J 3 bases short, with 15 bases between. The CDR3 DNA is TGTGCCAGCAGCTTAGGAGGCAGATCGTTGGCTAATGAAAAACTGTTTTTT. It specifies CASSLGGRSLANEKLFF.

In its sample, this clonotype was seen a few times. V usage is TRBV29-1 and J usage is TRBJ2-3, with 10 bases lining up with TRBD2. Trimming took 1 base from V and 6 from J; bases not matched to a gene: 7. CDR1 is SQVTM, CDR2 ANQGSEA, per germline. The CDR3 totals 15 residues. Here the CDR3 reads CSVEGEGLARDTQYF. CDR3 DNA: TGCAGCGTTGAAGGGGAGGGACTAGCGAGGGATACGCAGTATTTT.

This clonotype was counted many times. The chain couples TRBV7-6 to TRBJ2-5; D call uncertain. This CDR3 has 14 amino acids. V shed 5 bases and J shed 5 bases, with 15 bases lying between them. From germline, CDR1 is SGHVS and CDR2 FNYEAQ. The CDR3 DNA reads as TGTGCCAGCAGCGCCGCCTTTCTGCGGGAGACCCAGTACTTC. It encodes CASSAAFLRETQYF.

The sample holds many counts of this clonotype. The chain links TRBV7-3 to TRBJ2-3, with D uncertain. Germline V gene sequence: CDR1 SGHTA, CDR2 FQGTGA. Trimming took off 4 bases at V and 3 bases at J, with 20 bases between the two ends. There are 17 residues in the CDR3. Written as DNA, the CDR3 is TGTGCCAGCAGCTACACCGCATCACCCAAGACGACAGATACGCAGTATTTT. It specifies CASSYTASPKTTDTQYF.

The chain uses TRBV29-1 and TRBJ2-1, with 9 bases that match TRBD1. The CDR3 length is 12 residues. The junction had 3 bases not matched to a gene; V was cut back by 6 bases and J by 6 bases. CDR1 is SQVTM and CDR2 is ANQGSEA in the germline V gene. CDR3 sequence: CSVAGQGNEQFF. The CDR3 DNA sequence: TGCAGCGTCGCGGGACAGGGCAATGAGCAGTTCTTC.

In this sample, this clonotype turned up many times. The chain links TRBV27 to TRBJ1-2; TRBD1 matches 9 bases. J lost 4 bases, V lost 4 bases, and 4 bases had no gene match. Germline V gene sequence: CDR1 MNHEY, CDR2 SMNVEV (reference sequence). CDR3 size: 14 residues. As DNA, the CDR3 is TGTGCCAGCAGTTGGACAGGGGAAAGCTATGGCTACACCTTC. Protein product: CASSWTGESYGYTF.

Relative to its sample, this clonotype is medium-sized. V usage is TRBV6-4 and J usage is TRBJ2-1; TRBD2 agrees at 12 bases. The CDR3 has 15 amino acids. Trimming cost V 0 bases and J 6 bases; bases outside gene matches: 0. Germline CDR1 and CDR2: MRHNA and SNTAGT. DNA of the CDR3: TGTGCCAGCAGTGACTCGACTAGCGGGAGCAATGAGCAGTTCTTC. It codes for CASSDSTSGSNEQFF.

This clonotype was recorded many times. The chain couples TRBV29-1 to TRBJ2-2; D uncertain. V was trimmed by 4 bases and J by 1 base, leaving 4 bases between them. Germline CDR1 and CDR2: SQVTM and ANQGSEA. This CDR3 has 12 residues. CDR3 region: CSVGMNTGELFF. CDR3 coding DNA: TGCAGCGTTGGTATGAACACCGGGGAGCTGTTTTTT.

At least ten counts were recorded for this clonotype. The V call is TRBV29-1, the J call TRBJ2-3; D gene unclear. Germline V lookup: CDR1 SQVTM, CDR2 ANQGSEA. The CDR3 covers 13 residues. Trimming took off 2 bases at V and 3 bases at J, with 9 bases between the two ends. CDR3 nucleotide sequence: TGCAGCGTTGAACTCCAGCAAACAGATACGCAGTATTTT. Translated: CSVELQQTDTQYF.

This clonotype has only a few counts. The CDR3 region is CASSFLALFSYNEQFF. In DNA form, the CDR3 reads TGTGCCAGCAGCTTCCTAGCCCTCTTCTCCTACAATGAGCAGTTCTTC. The rearrangement uses TRBV11-2 and TRBJ2-1; weak D call: TRBD2 (5 bases). The CDR3 sequence is 16 residues long. V was cut by 3 bases and J by 0 bases, with 12 bases left in between. Germline lookup yields CDR1 SGHAT and CDR2 FQNNGV.

The chain joins TRBV29-1 to TRBJ2-1; D not certain. Germline-derived CDR1 and CDR2 are SQVTM and ANQGSEA. V lost 5 bases, J lost 5 bases, and 4 bases lay in between. The CDR3 loop spans 10 amino acids. This CDR3 reads CSVYNNEQFF. DNA of the CDR3: TGCAGCGTTTATAACAATGAGCAGTTCTTC.

This clonotype has at least ten counts. The chain carries TRBV12-3 or TRBV12-4 and TRBJ1-2; D is possibly TRBD1 (6 bases). The CDR3 spans 15 residues. Trimming shortened V by 4 bases and J by 1 base, and 13 bases separated the two germline ends. As DNA, the CDR3 is TGTGCCAGCAGTTCTAGACAGGCGCTTAACTATGGCTACACCTTC. Translating it yields CASSSRQALNYGYTF.

This clonotype was seen at least ten times. The chain couples TRBV20-1 to TRBJ2-5; 9 bases line up with TRBD2. Trimming at V came to 6 bases and at J to 5 bases, leaving 13 bases not matched to a gene. The CDR3 totals 15 residues. Germline V lookup: CDR1 DFQATT, CDR2 SNEGSKA (reference sequence). CDR3 coding DNA: TGCAGTGCACCAGCGGGTAGCGGGAGCGGGGAGACCCAGTACTTC. It codes for CSAPAGSGSGETQYF.

This clonotype was observed many times. The rearrangement links TRBV6-5 to TRBJ2-1; possibly TRBD1 for D (5 bases). The germline V and J ends were trimmed by 4 bases and 0 bases, with 7 bases remaining between them. Germline values: CDR1 MNHEY, CDR2 SVGAGI. The length of the CDR3 is 14 residues. The CDR3 loop reads CASSLDNSYNEQFF. CDR3 bases: TGTGCCAGCAGTTTGGACAACTCCTACAATGAGCAGTTCTTC.

The chain couples TRBV7-2 to TRBJ2-1, with 16 bases matching TRBD2. Trimming took 3 bases from V and 12 from J; bases not matched to a gene: 5. The CDR3 has 15 amino acids. The V gene's germline CDR1 is SGHTA and CDR2 FQGNSA. The CDR3 loop is CASSFGTSGRASQFF. CDR3 DNA sequence: TGTGCCAGCAGCTTTGGGACTAGCGGGAGGGCTTCGCAGTTCTTC.

The chain employs TRBV7-6 and TRBJ2-3, with 10 nucleotides matching TRBD2. Germline V CDR1 and CDR2: SGHVS, FNYEAQ. V was pared by 2 bases and J by 1 base, with 6 bases of the junction left unmatched. CDR3 length equals 17 residues. CDR3: CASSLLAGVSGTDTQYF. The CDR3 bases are TGTGCCAGCAGCTTACTAGCGGGAGTGTCTGGCACAGATACGCAGTATTTT. The variable domain in full, with the rest retrieved from reference TRBV7-6 and TRBJ2-3, is GAGVSQSPRYKVTKRGQDVALRCDPISGHVSLYWYRQALGQGPEFLTYFNYEAQQDKSGLPNDRFSAERPEGSISTLTIQRTEQRDSAMYRCASSLLAGVSGTDTQYFGPGTRLTVL.

This clonotype was seen a handful of times. The chain combines TRBV18 with TRBJ1-3; D is unresolved. Germline V gene sequence: CDR1 KGHSH, CDR2 LQKENI. Trimming took off 1 base at V and 2 bases at J, with 9 bases between the two ends. The CDR3 totals 15 residues. CDR3: CASSPQEAAGNTIYF. The CDR3 bases are TGTGCCAGCTCACCACAGGAGGCTGCTGGAAACACCATATATTTT.